This is a list of T cell receptor beta chains from one sample in a study of cytomegalovirus exposure and HLA in healthy donors. The table came from immunoSEQ multiplex PCR; TCRdb's copy has only in-frame clones and leaves some out. Among roughly 68,000 clones, 60% to 80% were seen once, and the ten largest hold about 5.5%. The sequenced sample was PBMCs. These TCRs come from a male donor in good health and CMV-seropositive. Both conserved end residues are part of each CDR3. Each record gives: clone size, J gene, D gene, V gene, CDR3 protein, CDR3 DNA. D genes are given only for firm matches. Not every row has a clone size; where given, it reads once, few, many or a size class.

abundance: NA
j_gene: TRBJ1-5
d_gene: NA
v_gene: TRBV27
CDR3aa: CASSPEVYQPQHF
CDR3nt: TGTGCCAGCAGTCCGGAGGTTTATCAGCCCCAGCATTTT

abundance: NA
j_gene: TRBJ2-7
d_gene: TRBD1
v_gene: TRBV4-1
CDR3aa: CASSPRQGVAYEQYF
CDR3nt: TGCGCCAGCAGCCCACGACAGGGGGTCGCCTACGAGCAGTACTTC

abundance: NA
j_gene: TRBJ1-2
d_gene: NA
v_gene: TRBV2
CDR3aa: CASSEIRQSNYGYTF
CDR3nt: TGTGCCAGCAGCGAGATTCGACAGTCTAACTATGGCTACACCTTC

abundance: NA
j_gene: TRBJ2-2
d_gene: NA
v_gene: TRBV7-9
CDR3aa: CASSLAYRTVNTGELFF
CDR3nt: TGTGCCAGCAGCTTAGCGTACAGGACAGTGAACACCGGGGAGCTGTTTTTT

abundance: NA
j_gene: TRBJ1-6
d_gene: TRBD1
v_gene: TRBV4-3
CDR3aa: CASSQGTGTVVSPLHF
CDR3nt: TGCGCCAGCAGCCAAGGGACCGGGACAGTTGTTTCACCCCTCCACTTT

abundance: NA
j_gene: TRBJ1-1
d_gene: NA
v_gene: TRBV7-9
CDR3aa: CASSLALGARTEAFF
CDR3nt: TGTGCCAGCAGCTTAGCGCTAGGGGCGAGGACTGAAGCTTTCTTT

abundance: NA
j_gene: TRBJ2-7
d_gene: TRBD1
v_gene: TRBV27
CDR3aa: CASSLTGVHEQYF
CDR3nt: TGTGCCAGCAGTTTAACAGGGGTCCACGAGCAGTACTTC

abundance: NA
j_gene: TRBJ1-4
d_gene: NA
v_gene: TRBV7-9
CDR3aa: CASSLVAGLTNEKLFF
CDR3nt: TGTGCCAGCAGCTTAGTGGCGGGGCTGACTAATGAAAAACTGTTTTTT

abundance: NA
j_gene: TRBJ1-4
d_gene: TRBD1
v_gene: TRBV9
CDR3aa: CASSRDRGPLTNEKLFF
CDR3nt: TGTGCCAGCAGCCGGGACAGGGGGCCTCTAACTAATGAAAAACTGTTTTTT

abundance: NA
j_gene: TRBJ2-5
d_gene: TRBD2
v_gene: TRBV4-3
CDR3aa: CASSQDPDGLAGRVETQYF
CDR3nt: TGCGCCAGCAGCCAGGACCCGGACGGACTAGCGGGGAGGGTTGAGACCCAGTACTTC

abundance: few
j_gene: TRBJ2-1
d_gene: TRBD2
v_gene: TRBV5-6
CDR3aa: CASSLSSGFVNEQFF
CDR3nt: TGTGCCAGCAGCTTGTCTAGCGGGTTTGTCAATGAGCAGTTCTTC

abundance: NA
j_gene: TRBJ1-4
d_gene: NA
v_gene: TRBV7-9
CDR3aa: CASSLGEGSNEKLFF
CDR3nt: TGTGCCAGCAGCTTAGGGGAGGGATCTAATGAAAAACTGTTTTTT

abundance: NA
j_gene: TRBJ2-2
d_gene: TRBD1
v_gene: TRBV4-3
CDR3aa: CASSPGGADTGELFF
CDR3nt: TGCGCCAGCAGCCCAGGGGGCGCGGACACCGGGGAGCTGTTTTTT

abundance: NA
j_gene: TRBJ1-3
d_gene: NA
v_gene: TRBV28
CDR3aa: CASSLSGGAGLVSSGNTIYF
CDR3nt: TGTGCCAGCAGCCTTTCGGGTGGCGCGGGGCTCGTTTCGTCAGGAAACACCATATATTTT

abundance: once
j_gene: TRBJ2-2
d_gene: NA
v_gene: TRBV7-2
CDR3aa: CASSLTTSLHTGELFF
CDR3nt: TGTGCCAGCAGCTTGACGACTTCTCTTCACACCGGGGAGCTGTTTTTT

abundance: NA
j_gene: TRBJ2-2
d_gene: NA
v_gene: TRBV5-1
CDR3aa: CASSLGAGTNTGELFF
CDR3nt: TGCGCCAGCAGCTTGGGGGCAGGGACGAACACCGGGGAGCTGTTTTTT

abundance: few
j_gene: TRBJ2-5
d_gene: TRBD2
v_gene: TRBV4-3
CDR3aa: CASSQGFGGGETQYF
CDR3nt: TGCGCCAGCAGCCAAGGTTTCGGGGGGGGAGAGACCCAGTACTTC

abundance: NA
j_gene: TRBJ2-2
d_gene: TRBD1
v_gene: TRBV4-1
CDR3aa: CASSRDRSTGELFF
CDR3nt: TGCGCCAGCAGCAGGGACAGAAGCACCGGGGAGCTGTTTTTT

abundance: NA
j_gene: TRBJ1-2
d_gene: TRBD1
v_gene: TRBV30
CDR3aa: CAWSAGQGSFYGYTF
CDR3nt: TGTGCCTGGAGTGCAGGACAGGGCTCCTTTTATGGCTACACCTTC

abundance: NA
j_gene: TRBJ2-3
d_gene: NA
v_gene: TRBV6-1
CDR3aa: CASSEDQRVLTDTQYF
CDR3nt: TGTGCCAGCAGTGAAGATCAGCGGGTCCTCACAGATACGCAGTATTTT

abundance: once
j_gene: TRBJ1-5
d_gene: NA
v_gene: TRBV30
CDR3aa: CAWSVLDHQPQHF
CDR3nt: TGTGCCTGGAGTGTACTCGATCATCAGCCCCAGCATTTT

abundance: NA
j_gene: TRBJ2-7
d_gene: TRBD1
v_gene: TRBV7-2
CDR3aa: CASSKYRGRSPYEQYF
CDR3nt: TGTGCCAGCAGCAAATACAGGGGCCGGTCCCCTTACGAGCAGTACTTC

abundance: once
j_gene: TRBJ1-5
d_gene: NA
v_gene: TRBV19
CDR3aa: CASSIFSESNQPQHF
CDR3nt: TGTGCCAGTAGTATTTTCTCAGAAAGCAATCAGCCCCAGCATTTT

abundance: NA
j_gene: TRBJ2-1
d_gene: TRBD2
v_gene: TRBV9
CDR3aa: CASSSYGGAYNEQFF
CDR3nt: TGTGCCAGCAGCAGTTACGGGGGGGCCTACAATGAGCAGTTCTTC

abundance: NA
j_gene: TRBJ1-2
d_gene: TRBD1
v_gene: TRBV2
CDR3aa: CASSATGTLNYGYTF
CDR3nt: TGTGCCAGCAGTGCGACAGGGACTCTGAACTATGGCTACACCTTC

abundance: NA
j_gene: TRBJ2-3
d_gene: NA
v_gene: TRBV27
CDR3aa: CASGGRFDTQYF
CDR3nt: TGTGCCAGTGGGGGCCGGTTCGATACGCAGTATTTT